This TCR beta chain was profiled in a study of lymphopenia after photon versus proton radiotherapy. The germline V and J ends were trimmed by 4 bases and 10 bases, with 14 bases remaining between them. Germline CDR1 and CDR2: MNHEY and SMNVEV (reference sequence). This CDR3 spans 14 amino acids. TCRdb's table, derived via immunoSEQ multiplex PCR, lists solely in-frame clones and lacks some. In the table there are 25,000 to 30,000 clones, about nine tenths of which are singletons. The chain uses TRBV27 and TRBJ1-6; D not resolved. Sequenced here: peripheral blood, sampled from a patient treated with proton-based radiotherapy. This clonotype was sampled from a woman aged 60 to 75 with cholangiocarcinoma. Some clones in this sample may be carry-over from other donors' samples. CDR3 in amino acids: CASSYSRETSPLHF. The CDR3 nucleotides read TGTGCCAGCAGTTACTCCCGGGAGACATCACCCCTCCACTTT.